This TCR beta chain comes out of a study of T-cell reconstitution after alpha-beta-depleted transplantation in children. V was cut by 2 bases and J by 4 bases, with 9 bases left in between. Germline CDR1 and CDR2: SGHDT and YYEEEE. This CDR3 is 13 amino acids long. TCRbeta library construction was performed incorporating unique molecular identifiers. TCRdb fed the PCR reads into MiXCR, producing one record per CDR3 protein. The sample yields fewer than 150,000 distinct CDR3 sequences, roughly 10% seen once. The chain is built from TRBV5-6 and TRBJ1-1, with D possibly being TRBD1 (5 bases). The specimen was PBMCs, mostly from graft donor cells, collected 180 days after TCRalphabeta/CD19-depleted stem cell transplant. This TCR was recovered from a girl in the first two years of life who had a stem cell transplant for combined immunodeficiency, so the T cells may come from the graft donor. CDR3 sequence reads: CASSLGVPTEAFF. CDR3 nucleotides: TGTGCCAGCAGCTTAGGGGTTCCCACTGAAGCTTTCTTT. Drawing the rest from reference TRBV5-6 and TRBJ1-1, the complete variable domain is DAGVTQSPTHLIKTRGQQVTLRCSPKSGHDTVSWYQQALGQGPQFIFQYYEEEERQRGNFPDRFSGHQFPNYSSELNVNALLLGDSALYLCASSLGVPTEAFFGQGTRLTVV.